What follows describes a single T cell receptor (beta chain). The sample comes from a study of OX40 agonist ivuxolimab in advanced cancers. TCRdb keeps only in-frame clones here, not all; method: immunoSEQ multiplex PCR. This sample has around 60,000 clones, with roughly 87% found just once. Between the trimmed V and J ends, which lost 2 bases and 2 bases, there was a span of 11 bases. CDR3 length: 15 residues. Germline values: CDR1 MGHDK, CDR2 SYGVNS. The sample in question was CD4+ or CD8+ T cells sorted from blood, obtained in a trial of the OX40 agonist ivuxolimab. This clonotype originated in an adult with an advanced solid tumor such as melanoma, head and neck, liver or kidney cancer. The J gene is TRBJ2-3, the V gene TRBV25-1; D gene unclear. The CDR3, as DNA: TGTGCCAGCAGTGAACCGGTGGGCTACACAGATACGCAGTATTTT. This gives the protein CASSEPVGYTDTQYF.